This TCR beta chain derives from a study of blood T cell repertoires in COVID-19. About the study: Samples representing acute and convalescent COVID-19 were sourced from the United States, Italy and Spain. T cells, B-cell-depleted T cells, or PBMCs provided the cDNA or gDNA that served as material.

Assay used: immunoSEQ multiplex PCR; TCRdb lists only in-frame clones, some missing. The top ten hold over 1.1% of the sample, which has 390,000 or so clones, 86% seen once. The germline gives CDR1 SQVTM, CDR2 ANQGSEA. This CDR3 comprises 14 residues. V lost 4 bases to trimming and J lost 8 bases; unmatched junction nucleotides: 10. The clonotype originates from a woman aged 30 to 39 with active or convalescent COVID-19. Sample: peripheral blood. V usage is TRBV29-1 and J usage is TRBJ1-2, with 10 nucleotides matching TRBD1. The CDR3 DNA follows: TGCAGCGTTGGGACAGGGGGTTTTTCGCAGGGCTACACCTTC. Amino acid sequence: CSVGTGGFSQGYTF.